The rows below give T cell receptor beta chains drawn from one sample of a study of T cell repertoires in cytomegalovirus infection. These receptors are not linked to any known antigen. TCRdb processed the reads anew with MiXCR; each CDR3 protein has one entry. The sample carries some 800,000 distinct CDR3 sequences, less than 35% recorded once. This sample comprised cultured CD8+ T cells from PBMCs, obtained from culture after CMV antigen stimulation. The receptors were gathered from a human donor in good health (CMV status not recorded). Some clones in this sample may be carry-over from other donors' samples. Both conserved end residues are part of each CDR3. A D gene is named only where the DNA matches it firmly. Where a row states a size, it is once, few, many or the class of an expanded clone; other rows omit it.

d_gene: NA
j_gene: TRBJ2-3
v_gene: TRBV7-2
abundance: many
CDR3nt: TGTGCCAGCAGCTCCAGGGCCTACACAGATACGCAGTATTTT
CDR3aa: CASSSRAYTDTQYF

d_gene: NA
j_gene: TRBJ2-1
v_gene: TRBV7-9
abundance: NA
CDR3nt: TGTGCCAGCAGCTCAAGGGGGGGGTATGGCTCCTACAATGAGCAGTTCTTC
CDR3aa: CASSSRGGYGSYNEQFF

d_gene: NA
j_gene: TRBJ1-6
v_gene: TRBV19
abundance: few
CDR3nt: TGTGCCAGTTCTGACAAGGATGGTTCACCCCTCCACTTT
CDR3aa: CASSDKDGSPLHF

d_gene: NA
j_gene: TRBJ1-2
v_gene: TRBV4-1
abundance: NA
CDR3nt: TGCGCCAGCAGCCAAGATGCTGGACGGGGCTATGGCTACACCTTC
CDR3aa: CASSQDAGRGYGYTF

d_gene: TRBD1
j_gene: TRBJ2-7
v_gene: TRBV7-9
abundance: few
CDR3nt: TGTGCTAGCAGCCTCCGGGACAGTTCCTACGAGCAGTACTTC
CDR3aa: CASSLRDSSYEQYF

d_gene: NA
j_gene: TRBJ2-2
v_gene: TRBV6-1
abundance: few
CDR3nt: TGTGCCAGCAAGGCGAACACCGGGGAGCTGTTTTTT
CDR3aa: CASKANTGELFF

d_gene: NA
j_gene: TRBJ1-2
v_gene: TRBV12-3/TRBV12-4
abundance: few
CDR3nt: TGTGCCAGCAGTCCCGAACTTATGCTGCCTAACTATGGCTACACCTTC
CDR3aa: CASSPELMLPNYGYTF

d_gene: NA
j_gene: TRBJ2-1
v_gene: TRBV6-5
abundance: NA
CDR3nt: TGTGCCAGCAGACGGACCCATGAGCAGTTCTTC
CDR3aa: CASRRTHEQFF

d_gene: NA
j_gene: TRBJ2-2
v_gene: TRBV29-1
abundance: few
CDR3nt: TGCAGCGTCACCGACACTAACACCGGGGAGCTGTTTTTT
CDR3aa: CSVTDTNTGELFF

d_gene: NA
j_gene: TRBJ2-1
v_gene: TRBV4-2
abundance: NA
CDR3nt: TGTGCCAGCAGCCAACCGGGACACCTATACAATGAGCAGTTCTTC
CDR3aa: CASSQPGHLYNEQFF

d_gene: NA
j_gene: TRBJ1-1
v_gene: TRBV27
abundance: few
CDR3nt: TGTGCCAGCAGTGTCTGGGGGGCTTCTGAAGCTTTCTTT
CDR3aa: CASSVWGASEAFF

d_gene: NA
j_gene: TRBJ2-1
v_gene: TRBV6-2/TRBV6-3
abundance: NA
CDR3nt: TGTGCCAGCAGTTGGGTGGCAGCTGAGCAGTTCTTC
CDR3aa: CASSWVAAEQFF

d_gene: NA
j_gene: TRBJ1-1
v_gene: TRBV5-5
abundance: NA
CDR3nt: TGTGCCAGCAGCTTTCCTCGCCCGCGGGACACTGAAGCTTTCTTT
CDR3aa: CASSFPRPRDTEAFF

d_gene: TRBD1
j_gene: TRBJ1-1
v_gene: TRBV12-3/TRBV12-4
abundance: few
CDR3nt: TGTGCCAGCAGTCCTACAAGGACAGGTGAAGCTTTCTTT
CDR3aa: CASSPTRTGEAFF

d_gene: NA
j_gene: TRBJ2-2
v_gene: TRBV12-3/TRBV12-4
abundance: few
CDR3nt: TGTGCCAGCAGTTTATTGAGACCTTACGGCGGGGAGCTGTTTTTT
CDR3aa: CASSLLRPYGGELFF